This T cell receptor (beta chain) was sequenced for a study of control samples from healthy donors and cancer patients. Libraries were prepared by immunoSEQ multiplex PCR; TCRdb keeps only in-frame clonotypes and omits some of them. The sample shows around 93,000 clones, around nine tenths of them seen only once. Comment on this clone: Germline and junction disagree at one end, which may indicate a read error. Other DNA sequences in this specimen translate into the identical CDR3.

This receptor was identified in a human donor in good health. The donor label of this sample is uncertain. The sequenced material came from blood.

DNA of the CDR3: TGTGCCAGCTCCCTCCAGACAGGCGGGAACACTGAGGCTTTCTTT. This translates into CASSLQTGGNTEAFF. This chain links TRBV18 with TRBJ1-1; D is perhaps TRBD1 (6 bases). The CDR3 loop spans 15 amino acids. Germline loops: CDR1 KGHSH, CDR2 LQKENI. Variable domain in full (rest from reference TRBV18 and TRBJ1-1): NAGVMQNPRHLVRRRGQEARLRCSPMKGHSHVYWYRQLPEEGLKFMVYLQKENIIDESGMPKERFSAEFPKEGPSILRIQQVVRGDSAAYFCASSLQTGGNTEAFFGQGTRLTVV.